The rows below give T cell receptor beta chains drawn from one sample of a study of PD-1 blockade in classical Hodgkin lymphoma. TCRdb's copy holds only in-frame clones and misses some; the assay was immunoSEQ multiplex PCR. The sample comprises about 28,000 clones, roughly 70% of which are singletons, and roughly 24% rests with the top ten. Sample: peripheral blood mononuclear cells (PBMCs), taken before the second cycle of nivolumab. These TCRs come from a human donor with classical Hodgkin lymphoma. Both conserved end residues are part of each CDR3. D genes are given only for firm matches. Only part of the rows carry a size: once, few, many, or a class if the clone is expanded.

CDR3,DNA,D,J,size,V
CASSLDGLAGGQRGDTQYF,TGTGCCAGCAGCTTAGACGGACTAGCGGGGGGGCAAAGGGGAGATACGCAGTATTTT,TRBD2,TRBJ2-3,NA,TRBV5-4
CASSLQKNQPQHF,TGTGCCAGCAGCTTACAGAAAAATCAGCCCCAGCATTTT,NA,TRBJ1-5,NA,TRBV7-3
CATTGTGAYEQYF,TGTGCCACCACCGGGACAGGGGCCTACGAGCAGTACTTC,TRBD1,TRBJ2-7,NA,TRBV28
CASSLEQTLNYGYTF,TGTGCCAGCAGCTTGGAACAGACACTGAACTATGGCTACACCTTC,NA,TRBJ1-2,few,TRBV5-5
CASSPGTLPGAGNTIYF,TGTGCCAGCAGCCCTGGGACCCTCCCCGGTGCTGGAAACACCATATATTTT,NA,TRBJ1-3,NA,TRBV5-4
CASSPSPGWESSYNEQFF,TGTGCCAGCTCACCCTCCCCCGGGTGGGAGAGCTCCTACAATGAGCAGTTCTTC,NA,TRBJ2-1,NA,TRBV18
CSVVGEGGTDTQYF,TGCAGCGTTGTAGGAGAGGGGGGCACAGATACGCAGTATTTT,NA,TRBJ2-3,NA,TRBV29-1
CASSIPGLSSYNSPLHF,TGTGCCAGTAGTATTCCGGGGCTCAGCTCCTATAATTCACCCCTCCACTTT,NA,TRBJ1-6,NA,TRBV19
CASSQAWDIQYF,TGCGCCAGCAGCCAAGCTTGGGACATTCAGTACTTC,NA,TRBJ2-4,NA,TRBV4-1
CASSGDRGLTYEQYF,TGCGCCAGCAGCGGGGACAGGGGACTCACCTACGAGCAGTACTTC,TRBD1,TRBJ2-7,NA,TRBV5-1
CASSEGWGMEAEAFF,TGTGCCAGCAGTGAGGGATGGGGGATGGAAGCTGAAGCTTTCTTT,NA,TRBJ1-1,NA,TRBV6-1
CASHRDTGETQYF,TGTGCCAGTCATCGGGATACGGGAGAGACCCAGTACTTC,NA,TRBJ2-5,NA,TRBV7-6
CSVSWQAVYEQYF,TGCAGCGTTAGTTGGCAAGCCGTTTACGAGCAGTACTTC,NA,TRBJ2-7,NA,TRBV29-1
CASSLAGALVDTQYF,TGTGCCAGCAGCCTAGCGGGTGCCTTAGTGGATACGCAGTATTTT,TRBD2,TRBJ2-3,NA,TRBV6-6
CASSSSGATYNEQFF,TGTGCCAGCAGCTCTAGCGGGGCTACCTACAATGAGCAGTTCTTC,TRBD2,TRBJ2-1,NA,TRBV27
CASSPRQGDEKLFF,TGTGCCAGCTCACCACGGCAGGGGGATGAAAAACTGTTTTTT,TRBD1,TRBJ1-4,few,TRBV18
CASSILDRTYGYTF,TGTGCCAGTAGTATTTTGGACAGAACCTATGGCTACACCTTC,NA,TRBJ1-2,NA,TRBV19
CASTRGYEQYF,TGTGCCAGCACCCGCGGTTACGAGCAGTACTTC,NA,TRBJ2-7,once,TRBV28
CSVEGGTGGNTGELFF,TGCAGCGTTGAAGGGGGGACAGGGGGTAACACCGGGGAGCTGTTTTTT,TRBD1,TRBJ2-2,NA,TRBV29-1
CASSLGGAGELFF,TGTGCCAGCAGCTTGGGGGGGGCCGGGGAGCTGTTTTTT,NA,TRBJ2-2,NA,TRBV5-6
CASSLGPYNEQFF,TGCGCCAGCAGCTTGGGACCGTACAATGAGCAGTTCTTC,NA,TRBJ2-1,NA,TRBV5-1
CASSPTATNEKLFF,TGTGCCAGCTCACCGACAGCAACTAATGAAAAACTGTTTTTT,NA,TRBJ1-4,NA,TRBV18
CASSIAPSWAIAYNEQFF,TGTGCCAGTAGTATCGCCCCTTCCTGGGCCATAGCCTACAATGAGCAGTTCTTC,NA,TRBJ2-1,NA,TRBV19
CASRRGLGLQETQYF,TGTGCCAGTCGCCGGGGACTAGGCCTCCAAGAGACCCAGTACTTC,TRBD2,TRBJ2-5,NA,TRBV19
CATSERPGTQGRVQYF,TGTGCCACCAGCGAGCGTCCCGGGACACAGGGGAGGGTGCAGTACTTC,NA,TRBJ2-7,once,TRBV15